Listed below are T cell receptor beta chains from one sample, sequenced in a study of CD8+ T cells in alopecia areata. Using immunoSEQ multiplex PCR, the repertoire was profiled, and TCRdb retains in-frame clones only, with some absent. The sample yields about 140,000 clones, around three fifths seen once. Source: CD4+ T cells sorted from blood, taken at week 0. These receptors were collected from a human donor with alopecia areata. Each CDR3 is given with its conserved first and last residue. A D gene is named only where the DNA matches it firmly. Clone size is stated in some rows and not others, as once, few, many or a class when expanded.

J,V,size,D,CDR3,DNA
TRBJ2-1,TRBV11-2,-,-,CASSSDRYNEQFF,TGTGCCAGCAGCTCTGACCGATACAATGAGCAGTTCTTC
TRBJ1-2,TRBV30,few,-,CAWSVSPVTNYGYTF,TGTGCCTGGAGTGTAAGTCCAGTGACCAACTATGGCTACACCTTC
TRBJ2-7,TRBV6-4,-,-,CASHRDGGYEQYF,TGTGCCAGCCACCGGGACGGAGGCTACGAGCAGTACTTC
TRBJ1-2,TRBV29-1,few,-,CSVLRGRDGYTF,TGCAGCGTTCTACGCGGGCGGGATGGCTACACCTTC
TRBJ1-1,TRBV29-1,few,TRBD1,CSVEIGGGGTEAFF,TGCAGCGTTGAGATAGGGGGCGGGGGCACTGAAGCTTTCTTT
TRBJ2-5,TRBV15,-,TRBD2,CATSRRTSGGPETQYF,TGTGCCACCAGCCGACGGACTAGCGGGGGGCCGGAGACCCAGTACTTC
TRBJ1-2,TRBV29-1,-,-,CSVEVEDGYTF,TGCAGCGTGGAAGTCGAGGATGGCTACACCTTC
TRBJ1-1,TRBV30,-,TRBD1,CAWSAGQGYTEAFF,TGTGCCTGGAGTGCAGGACAGGGTTATACTGAAGCTTTCTTT
TRBJ2-3,TRBV29-1,few,TRBD1,CSTRTGSSTDTQYF,TGCAGCACAAGGACAGGTTCTAGCACAGATACGCAGTATTTT
TRBJ2-5,TRBV25-1,-,-,CASSGRGYFETQYF,TGTGCCAGCAGTGGGCGCGGGTACTTCGAGACCCAGTACTTC
TRBJ1-2,TRBV6-5,few,TRBD1,CASSQTGADYGYTF,TGTGCCAGCAGCCAAACAGGGGCTGACTATGGCTACACCTTC
TRBJ1-1,TRBV29-1,few,-,CSAAEDTEAFF,TGCAGCGCTGCCGAAGACACTGAAGCTTTCTTT
TRBJ1-5,TRBV30,-,TRBD1,CAWKVGQEDQPQHF,TGTGCCTGGAAAGTCGGACAGGAGGATCAGCCCCAGCATTTT
TRBJ2-2,TRBV30,-,-,CAWSVGATTGELFF,TGTGCCTGGAGTGTAGGAGCAACCACCGGGGAGCTGTTTTTT
TRBJ2-5,TRBV2,few,-,CASSAMVVQETQYF,TGTGCCAGCAGTGCCATGGTGGTCCAAGAGACCCAGTACTTC
TRBJ2-2,TRBV29-1,-,TRBD1,CSVESRGRTGELFF,TGCAGCGTTGAATCCAGGGGGCGTACCGGGGAGCTGTTTTTT
TRBJ2-5,TRBV10-3,once,-,CAIRGGAEETQYF,TGTGCCATCAGGGGCGGTGCCGAAGAGACCCAGTACTTC
TRBJ2-1,TRBV5-1,-,-,CASSFGQAYNEQFF,TGCGCCAGCAGCTTTGGGCAGGCCTACAATGAGCAGTTCTTC
TRBJ2-7,TRBV30,-,-,CAWSGRSYEQYF,TGTGCCTGGAGTGGGAGGTCCTACGAGCAGTACTTC
TRBJ2-4,TRBV30,once,-,CAWSVRGNIQYF,TGTGCCTGGAGTGTTAGAGGGAACATTCAGTACTTC
TRBJ2-7,TRBV6-1,-,-,CASSETAYEQYF,TGTGCCAGCAGTGAGACGGCCTACGAGCAGTACTTC
TRBJ1-5,TRBV19,-,-,CASSIEATAFGQPQHF,TGTGCCAGTAGTATAGAGGCGACGGCATTTGGGCAGCCCCAGCATTTT
TRBJ1-1,TRBV30,once,-,CAWSLVGTEAFF,TGTGCCTGGAGTTTGGTCGGCACTGAAGCTTTCTTT
TRBJ1-4,TRBV27,-,-,CASSLSRRINEKLFF,TGTGCCAGCAGTTTGTCGAGGCGGATTAATGAAAAACTGTTTTTT
TRBJ2-2,TRBV7-3,-,-,CASSLPQLTGELFF,TGTGCCAGCAGCTTACCACAGCTCACCGGGGAGCTGTTTTTT
TRBJ2-1,TRBV2,once,TRBD2,CASRTSSGGTQFF,TGTGCCAGCAGAACCTCTAGCGGGGGGACACAGTTCTTC
TRBJ1-1,TRBV4-1,few,TRBD1,CASSQDGQGGTEAFF,TGCGCCAGCAGCCAAGATGGACAGGGGGGCACTGAAGCTTTCTTT
TRBJ1-2,TRBV2,-,-,CASSQQGPGYGYTF,TGTGCCAGCAGTCAACAGGGACCCGGCTATGGCTACACCTTC
TRBJ2-7,TRBV4-3,-,-,CASSQGLDDYEQYF,TGCGCCAGCAGCCAAGGGCTGGACGACTACGAGCAGTACTTC
TRBJ1-2,TRBV4-2,-,-,CASSQDSDHGYTF,TGTGCCAGCAGCCAAGACTCGGATCATGGCTACACCTTC
TRBJ2-1,TRBV29-1,-,-,CSVEDILNNEQFF,TGCAGCGTTGAAGACATCCTTAACAATGAGCAGTTCTTC
TRBJ2-2,TRBV27,few,-,CASGIVSRELFF,TGTGCCAGCGGAATTGTGAGCCGGGAGCTGTTTTTT
TRBJ2-3,TRBV7-2,-,TRBD2,CASSLDGGGPLKQYF,TGTGCCAGCAGCTTAGATGGCGGGGGACCCCTAAAGCAGTATTTT
TRBJ2-7,TRBV18,-,-,CASSPAGAGNEQYF,TGTGCCAGCTCACCGGCCGGGGCGGGAAACGAGCAGTACTTC
TRBJ2-3,TRBV7-6,few,-,CASSLRQDTDTQYF,TGTGCCAGCAGCTTACGACAGGACACAGATACGCAGTATTTT
TRBJ2-7,TRBV5-1,few,TRBD2,CASSPSGGHSEEQYF,TGCGCCAGCAGCCCCTCGGGGGGGCACTCGGAGGAGCAGTACTTC
TRBJ2-2,TRBV29-1,-,TRBD2,CSVRRGGATGELFF,TGCAGCGTACGGCGCGGGGGGGCCACCGGGGAGCTGTTTTTT
TRBJ2-7,TRBV29-1,few,-,CSVIGLIKTYEQYF,TGCAGCGTTATTGGACTTATAAAAACCTACGAGCAGTACTTC
TRBJ1-1,TRBV30,few,-,CAWDTSMNTEAFF,TGTGCCTGGGACACCAGCATGAACACTGAAGCTTTCTTT
TRBJ1-1,TRBV7-9,-,-,CASSYSGFSTEAFF,TGTGCCAGCAGCTATAGTGGTTTTAGCACTGAAGCTTTCTTT
TRBJ2-4,TRBV29-1,-,-,CSVVQPAKNIQYF,TGCAGCGTTGTTCAGCCTGCCAAAAACATTCAGTACTTC
TRBJ2-5,TRBV7-9,-,-,CASSAPPQRGGPRQETQYF,TGTGCCAGCAGCGCCCCGCCCCAGCGTGGGGGGCCAAGACAAGAGACCCAGTACTTC
TRBJ1-1,TRBV25-1,-,-,CASSEGLGAFF,TGTGCCAGCAGCGAAGGCCTGGGAGCTTTCTTT
TRBJ1-1,TRBV30,-,-,CAWSMGNTEAFF,TGTGCCTGGAGTATGGGGAACACTGAAGCTTTCTTT
TRBJ2-3,TRBV5-6,-,-,CASGVADTQYF,TGTGCCTCCGGGGTCGCAGATACGCAGTATTTT
TRBJ1-1,TRBV19,few,-,CASSIASGQMNTEAFF,TGTGCCAGTAGTATAGCTTCCGGACAGATGAACACTGAAGCTTTCTTT
TRBJ1-2,TRBV6-6,-,-,CASSYSSYGYTF,TGTGCCAGCAGTTACTCATCCTATGGCTACACCTTC
TRBJ2-3,TRBV14,-,-,CASSQDSGLHTDTQYF,TGTGCCAGCAGCCAAGATAGCGGCCTTCACACAGATACGCAGTATTTT
TRBJ1-4,TRBV5-1,-,-,CASSRGGGSANEKLFF,TGCGCCAGCAGCCGGGGGGGCGGATCGGCTAATGAAAAACTGTTTTTT
TRBJ1-6,TRBV4-3,-,-,CASSLSGAINSPLHF,TGCGCCAGCAGCCTCTCCGGGGCCATTAATTCACCCCTCCACTTT
TRBJ2-5,TRBV11-3,-,-,CASSIGQQETQYF,TGTGCCAGCAGCATCGGACAGCAAGAGACCCAGTACTTC
TRBJ2-5,TRBV29-1,-,-,CSVLQAIETQYF,TGCAGCGTTCTTCAGGCGATAGAGACCCAGTACTTC
TRBJ1-3,TRBV6-5,-,-,CASKETGMSGNTIYF,TGTGCCAGCAAAGAAACAGGGATGAGTGGAAACACCATATATTTT
TRBJ2-3,TRBV29-1,few,-,CSVGRASSGTKDTQYF,TGCAGCGTTGGAAGGGCATCATCGGGCACCAAAGATACGCAGTATTTT
TRBJ1-1,TRBV6-5,-,-,CASSFEERGTEAFF,TGTGCCAGCAGTTTCGAGGAGAGAGGCACTGAAGCTTTCTTT